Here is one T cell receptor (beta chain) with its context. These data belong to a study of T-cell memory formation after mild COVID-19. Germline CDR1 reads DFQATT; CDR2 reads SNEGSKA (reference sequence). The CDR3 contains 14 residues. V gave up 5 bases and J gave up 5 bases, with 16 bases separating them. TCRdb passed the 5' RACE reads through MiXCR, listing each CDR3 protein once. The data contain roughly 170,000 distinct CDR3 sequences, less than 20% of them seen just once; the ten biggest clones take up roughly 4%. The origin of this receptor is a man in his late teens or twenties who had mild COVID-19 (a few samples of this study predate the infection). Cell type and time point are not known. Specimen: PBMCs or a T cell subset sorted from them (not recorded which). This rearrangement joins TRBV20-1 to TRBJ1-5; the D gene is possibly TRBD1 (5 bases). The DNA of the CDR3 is TGCAGTGCTGTGGCCGGGGGAGGTGATCAGCCCCAGCATTTT. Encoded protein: CSAVAGGGDQPQHF.